These 29 T cell receptor beta chains came from one sample sequenced in a study of blood T cell repertoires in COVID-19. TCRdb's table, derived via immunoSEQ multiplex PCR, lists solely in-frame clones and lacks some. The table has roughly 150,000 clones, over 65% seen once. The sequenced sample consisted of PBMCs or T cells enriched from blood (not recorded which). Source of these receptors: a woman between 50 and 59 years old who had recovered from COVID-19.

The chain combines TRBV19 with TRBJ2-3, with 8 bases fitting TRBD1. The length of the CDR3 is 15 residues. Per germline, CDR1 LNHDA and CDR2 SQIVND (reference sequence). Trimming took 5 bases from V and 1 from J; bases not matched to a gene: 5. The CDR3 DNA is TGTGCCAGTAGTCCTCAGACAGGGGGCACAGATACGCAGTATTTT. Protein sequence: CASSPQTGGTDTQYF.

This clone was detected only a few times. V gene TRBV7-9 combines with J gene TRBJ1-3; TRBD1 matches 7 bases. The V gene end was trimmed by 5 bases and the J gene end by 4 bases; junction bases not matched to a gene: 5. The CDR3 runs to 14 residues. The germline gives CDR1 SEHNR, CDR2 FQNEAQ (reference sequence). CDR3 region: CASSQGGRGNTIYF. Written as DNA, the CDR3 is TGTGCCAGCAGCCAAGGGGGCAGAGGAAACACCATATATTTT.

The V gene is TRBV2, the J gene TRBJ1-1; D is undetermined. Germline CDR1 is SNHLY and CDR2 is FYNNEI. This CDR3 spans 13 amino acids. Between the trimmed V and J ends, which lost 3 bases and 7 bases, there was a span of 12 bases. CDR3 DNA: TGTGCCAGCAGTGATCGCAGAGGGATTGAAGCTTTCTTT. Its protein product is CASSDRRGIEAFF.

The V gene is TRBV19, the J gene TRBJ1-5, with 9 bases identical to TRBD1. There are 17 residues in the CDR3. Per germline, CDR1 LNHDA and CDR2 SQIVND (reference sequence). With V trimmed by 0 bases and J by 4 bases, 7 bases remained unmatched. CDR3 region: CASSIDPGTGPNQPQHF. CDR3 DNA sequence: TGTGCCAGTAGTATAGACCCCGGGACAGGGCCGAATCAGCCCCAGCATTTT.

The rearrangement uses TRBV6-1 and TRBJ2-7, with D possibly TRBD1 on 6 matching bases. Per the germline V gene, CDR1 is MNHNS and CDR2 is SASEGT. The CDR3 length is 14 residues. Trimming pared 2 bases from V and 4 bases from J, leaving 12 bases between. The CDR3 loop reads CASSEKDSLYEQYV. As DNA, the CDR3 is TGTGCCAGCAGTGAAAAGGACAGCCTGTACGAGCAGTACGTC.

V is TRBV7-5 and J is TRBJ2-7; no DNA check was done on the table's D call, TRBD2. TRBV7-5 is designated a pseudogene. The CDR3 loop spans 15 amino acids. The CDR3 reads CVRSLSESYTYEQYV. CDR3 DNA: TGTGTCAGAAGCTTATCGGAGTCCTACACCTACGAGCAGTACGTC.

The rearrangement links TRBV4-1 to TRBJ2-1; 7 positions agree with TRBD2. The CDR3 has 16 amino acids. V lost 5 bases, J lost 3 bases, and 10 bases stayed unmatched. CDR1 and CDR2 (germline): MGHRA, YSYEKL. CDR3 nucleotide sequence: TGCGCCAGCAGCGGGCTGTGGCTAGCGGTCTACAATGAGCAGTTCTTC. Encoded protein: CASSGLWLAVYNEQFF.

J is TRBJ1-1 and V is TRBV19; the match to TRBD1 covers 8 bases. The germline V gene encodes CDR1 LNHDA and CDR2 SQIVND (reference sequence). The CDR3 is 14 amino acids. Losses at the gene ends were 4 bases for V and 1 base for J; bases not matched to a gene: 2. CDR3: CASSSGQGNTEAFF. DNA of the CDR3: TGTGCCAGTAGTAGCGGACAGGGGAACACTGAAGCTTTCTTT.

This clone appeared a few times. The rearrangement uses TRBV28 and TRBJ1-2; D unclear. V was shortened by 3 bases and J by 5 bases, with 7 bases between the two germline ends. Germline V gives CDR1 MDHEN, CDR2 SYDVKM. This CDR3 contains 12 residues. The CDR3 loop is CASSFLLYGYTF. The CDR3 DNA is TGTGCCAGCAGTTTCCTCTTATATGGCTACACCTTC.

The genes are TRBV9 and TRBJ2-6; D gene uncertain. The CDR3 loop spans 17 amino acids. Per germline, CDR1 SGDLS and CDR2 YYNGEE. The germline V and J ends were trimmed by 0 bases and 1 base, with 11 bases remaining between them. CDR3 nucleotide sequence: TGTGCCAGCAGCGTAGCTCGAACAGAGTCTGGGGCCAACGTCCTGACTTTC. It is translated as CASSVARTESGANVLTF.

V usage is TRBV15 and J usage is TRBJ1-4; 8 bases are a match to TRBD1. In germline, CDR1 is LNHNV, CDR2 YYDKDF (reference sequence). The V and J ends lost 3 bases and 4 bases, in that order; junction bases with no gene match: 7. The CDR3 is 16 residues long. This CDR3 reads CATSSQLTGGNEKLFF. CDR3 DNA: TGTGCCACCAGCAGCCAACTCACAGGGGGTAATGAAAAACTGTTTTTT.

The rearrangement joins TRBV11-3 to TRBJ1-3; 8 nucleotides line up with TRBD1. Germline lookup yields CDR1 SGHNT and CDR2 YENEEA. Trimming removed 3 bases from V and 5 bases from J; junction bases left unmatched: 15. The CDR3 covers 18 residues. This CDR3 reads CASSFADGQGTLRNTIYF. The CDR3 region has the DNA TGTGCCAGCAGCTTCGCGGACGGACAGGGAACTCTTAGAAACACCATATATTTT. Drawing the rest from reference TRBV11-3 and TRBJ1-3, the complete variable domain is EAGVVQSPRYKIIEKKQPVAFWCNPISGHNTLYWYLQNLGQGPELLIRYENEEAVDDSQLPKDRFSAERLKGVDSTLKIQPAELGDSAVYLCASSFADGQGTLRNTIYFGEGSWLTVV.

V gene TRBV27 combines with J gene TRBJ1-6; 8 bases align to TRBD1. This CDR3 comprises 15 residues. CDR1 and CDR2 (germline): MNHEY, SMNVEV (reference sequence). Trimming removed 3 bases from V and 7 bases from J; junction bases left unmatched: 5. Here the CDR3 reads CASSFLGQENSPLHF. As DNA, the CDR3 is TGTGCCAGCAGTTTTTTGGGACAGGAGAATTCACCCCTCCACTTT.

This rearrangement joins TRBV2 to TRBJ1-4, with unresolved D. This CDR3 has 13 residues. V lost 4 bases and J 4 bases, leaving 7 bases between the germline ends. Germline-derived CDR1 and CDR2 are SNHLY and FYNNEI. Here the CDR3 DNA reads TGTGCCAGCAGTGTCGGGGTTAATGAAAAACTGTTTTTT. It is translated as CASSVGVNEKLFF.

The chain couples TRBV7-9 to TRBJ1-4; 8 bases line up with TRBD1. CDR3 length: 15 residues. V dropped 3 bases and J dropped 5; count of bases not matched to a gene: 5. Germline CDR1 is SEHNR and CDR2 is FQNEAQ (reference sequence). Here the CDR3 reads CASSLSGTGNEKLFF. CDR3 DNA sequence: TGTGCCAGCAGCTTGTCCGGGACAGGAAATGAAAAACTGTTTTTT.

The CDR3 reads CASSGTGIYQETQYF. In DNA, the CDR3 is TGTGCCAGCAGCGGGACAGGGATTTACCAAGAGACCCAGTACTTC. This chain links TRBV5-5 with TRBJ2-5, with 9 bases that match TRBD1. The CDR3 sequence is 15 residues long. Germline trimming cut 4 bases from V and 0 bases from J; bases unmatched to any gene: 4. CDR1 and CDR2 from the germline V gene are SGHKS and YYEKEE (reference sequence).

The CDR3 coding sequence is TGTGCCAGCAGCAGCCCACACACGGGTCAAGAGACCCAGTACTTC. This encodes CASSSPHTGQETQYF. The chain combines TRBV11-3 with TRBJ2-5; D gene unclear. V was shortened by 5 bases and J by 2 bases, with 15 bases between the two germline ends. The CDR3 runs 15 residues. The germline V gene encodes CDR1 SGHNT and CDR2 YENEEA.

This rearrangement joins TRBV7-9 to TRBJ1-4; D is unclear. CDR1 is SEHNR and CDR2 is FQNEAQ in the germline V gene (reference sequence). V dropped 4 bases and J dropped 7 bases, with 10 bases sitting between them. This CDR3 is built from 13 residues. DNA for the CDR3: TGTGCCAGCAGCTCCGACATCGTTGAAAAACTGTTTTTT. It yields the protein CASSSDIVEKLFF. The variable domain in full, with the rest retrieved from reference TRBV7-9 and TRBJ1-4, is DTGVSQNPRHKITKRGQNVTFRCDPISEHNRLYWYRQTLGQGPEFLTYFQNEAQLEKSRLLSDRFSAERPKGSFSTLEIQRTEQGDSAMYLCASSSDIVEKLFFGSGTQLSVL.

This chain uses TRBV5-6 with TRBJ1-2; 8 bases fit TRBD1. Trimming took 4 bases from V and 4 from J; bases not matched to a gene: 9. The germline V gene has CDR1 SGHDT and CDR2 YYEEEE. This CDR3 has 15 residues. The CDR3 sequence is CASSLGNRGAYGYTF. Written as DNA, the CDR3 is TGTGCCAGCAGCCTAGGGAACAGGGGGGCCTATGGCTACACCTTC. The full variable domain, its missing parts supplied by reference TRBV5-6 and TRBJ1-2, is DAGVTQSPTHLIKTRGQQVTLRCSPKSGHDTVSWYQQALGQGPQFIFQYYEEEERQRGNFPDRFSGHQFPNYSSELNVNALLLGDSALYLCASSLGNRGAYGYTFGSGTRLTVV.

This chain connects TRBV5-4 to TRBJ2-7; no firm D call. Germline V CDR1 and CDR2: SGHNT, YYREEE (reference sequence). V lost 4 bases, J lost 2 bases, and 13 bases lay in between. The CDR3 runs to 14 residues. The CDR3, as DNA: TGTGCCAGCAGCGTGGGGTCAGGAACCTACGAGCAGTACGTC. This gives the protein CASSVGSGTYEQYV.

The genes are TRBV5-4 and TRBJ2-1; a weak D match, TRBD2 (5 bases). Trimming cost V 3 bases and J 9 bases, with 16 bases left between them. This CDR3 has 14 residues. CDR1 is SGHNT, CDR2 YYREEE, per germline (reference sequence). The chain's CDR3 is CASSSDLVRGEQFF. The CDR3 nucleotides are TGTGCCAGCAGCTCAGACTTGGTACGGGGTGAGCAGTTCTTC.

V gene TRBV7-2 combines with J gene TRBJ2-7; D gene ambiguous. Germline loops: CDR1 SGHTA, CDR2 FQGNSA. The V and J ends lost 2 bases and 5 bases respectively, with 10 bases between them. This CDR3 is 13 amino acids long. The CDR3 spells CASSLPVRDEQYF. In DNA, the CDR3 is TGTGCCAGCAGCTTACCGGTCCGGGACGAGCAGTACTTC.

The chain links TRBV6-6 to TRBJ2-4, with D maybe TRBD2 (5 bases). Trimming cost V 2 bases and J 15 bases, with 17 bases left between them. The CDR3 is made up of 13 amino acids. The V gene's germline CDR1 is MNHNY and CDR2 SVGAGI (reference sequence). CDR3 DNA: TGTGCCAGCAGTTACACCGAGGGTGGGGAAGGGTACTTC. Translating gives CASSYTEGGEGYF.

The chain employs TRBV5-4 and TRBJ2-1; 8 nucleotides align to TRBD2. Germline V gene sequence: CDR1 SGHNT, CDR2 YYREEE (reference sequence). V gave up 4 bases and J gave up 9 bases; unmatched junction bases: 18. This CDR3 is built from 17 residues. The CDR3 sequence is CASSPRKGTSLSGEQFF. CDR3 in DNA: TGTGCCAGCAGCCCCAGAAAAGGGACTAGTCTTTCGGGTGAGCAGTTCTTC.

The chain carries TRBV19 and TRBJ2-7; 7 positions match TRBD1. CDR1 and CDR2 from the germline V gene are LNHDA and SQIVND (reference sequence). The CDR3 consists of 15 residues. Losses at the gene ends were 10 bases for V and 0 bases for J; bases not matched to a gene: 12. CDR3: CATLPSTGSSYEQYF. Here the CDR3 DNA reads TGTGCCACCCTTCCTTCGACAGGGAGCTCCTACGAGCAGTACTTC. The variable domain in full, with the rest retrieved from reference TRBV19 and TRBJ2-7, is DGGITQSPKYLFRKEGQNVTLSCEQNLNHDAMYWYRQDPGQGLRLIYYSQIVNDFQKGDIAEGYSVSREKKESFPLTVTSAQKNPTAFYLCATLPSTGSSYEQYFGPGTRLTVT.

The gene calls are TRBV12-5 and TRBJ1-2, with 9 bases identical to TRBD1. Trimming cost V 3 bases and J 1 base; bases outside gene matches: 3. CDR1 is LGHNT and CDR2 is FRNRAP in the germline V gene. The CDR3 is made up of 15 amino acids. DNA of the CDR3: TGTGCTAGTGGTTTCTGGACAGGGGATAACTATGGCTACACCTTC. This sequence encodes CASGFWTGDNYGYTF.

V gene TRBV5-1 combines with J gene TRBJ2-7, with D perhaps matching TRBD1 (6 bases). The CDR3 runs to 15 residues. Germline V gives CDR1 SGHRS, CDR2 YFSETQ. V was cut by 0 bases and J by 10 bases, with 20 bases left in between. CDR3 coding DNA: TGCGCCAGCAGCTTGGGGGGGCCAGAACCCCCGGGACAGTACTTC. Protein sequence: CASSLGGPEPPGQYF.

The J gene is TRBJ2-2, the V gene TRBV3-1 (or the pseudogene TRBV3-2); TRBD2 matches 15 bases. The germline V gene encodes CDR1 LGHDT and CDR2 YNNKEL (reference sequence). The ends lost 5 bases at V and 1 base at J; junction bases unmatched: 8. CDR3 length equals 19 residues. In nucleotides, the CDR3 is TGTGCCAGCAGCGATGGGACTAGCGGGGGGAACAAGAACACCGGGGAGCTGTTTTTT. This gives the protein CASSDGTSGGNKNTGELFF.

The table lists this clone with many counts. The chain joins TRBV6-4 to TRBJ2-3; TRBD1 aligns across 7 bases. The V segment lost 2 bases and the J segment 1 base; nucleotides outside the gene matches: 0. From germline, CDR1 is MRHNA and CDR2 SNTAGT. This CDR3 is 14 amino acids long. CDR3: CASSDGTGTDTQYF. The CDR3 DNA reads TGTGCCAGCAGTGACGGGACAGGCACAGATACGCAGTATTTT.